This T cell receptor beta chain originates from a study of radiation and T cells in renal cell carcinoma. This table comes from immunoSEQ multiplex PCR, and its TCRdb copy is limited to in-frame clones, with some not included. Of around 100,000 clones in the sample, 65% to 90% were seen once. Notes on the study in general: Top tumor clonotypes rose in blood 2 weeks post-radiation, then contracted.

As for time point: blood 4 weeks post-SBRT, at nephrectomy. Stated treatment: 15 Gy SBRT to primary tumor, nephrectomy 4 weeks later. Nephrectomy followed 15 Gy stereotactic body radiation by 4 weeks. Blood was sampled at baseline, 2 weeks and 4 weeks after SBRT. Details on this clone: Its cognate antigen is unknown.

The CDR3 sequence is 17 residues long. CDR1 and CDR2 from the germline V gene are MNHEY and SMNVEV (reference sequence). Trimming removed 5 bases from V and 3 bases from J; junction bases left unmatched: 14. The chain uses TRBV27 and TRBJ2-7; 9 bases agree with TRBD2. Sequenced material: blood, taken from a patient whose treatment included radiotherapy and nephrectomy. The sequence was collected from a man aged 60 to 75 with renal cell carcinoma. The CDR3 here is CASSPPPRSGSGYEQYF. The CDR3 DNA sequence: TGTGCCAGCAGTCCCCCCCCACGTAGCGGGAGTGGCTACGAGCAGTACTTC.